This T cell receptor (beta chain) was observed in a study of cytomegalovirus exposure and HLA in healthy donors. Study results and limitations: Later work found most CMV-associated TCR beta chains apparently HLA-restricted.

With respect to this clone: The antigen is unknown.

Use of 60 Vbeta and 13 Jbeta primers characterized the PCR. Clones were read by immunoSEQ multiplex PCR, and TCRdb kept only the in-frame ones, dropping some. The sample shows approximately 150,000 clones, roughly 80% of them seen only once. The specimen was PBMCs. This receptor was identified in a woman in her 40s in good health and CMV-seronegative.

The CDR3 sequence: CARNRVSPYNEQFF. The DNA of the CDR3 is TGTGCCAGAAACAGGGTCTCGCCCTACAATGAGCAGTTCTTC. The chain has TRBV2 and TRBJ2-1; possibly TRBD1 for D (6 bases). The CDR3 loop spans 14 amino acids. The V end lost 9 bases, the J end lost 2 bases, and 14 bases lay between the germline ends. CDR1 is SNHLY and CDR2 is FYNNEI in the germline V gene. Combining the CDR3 with reference TRBV2 and TRBJ2-1 gives the whole variable domain EPEVTQTPSHQVTQMGQEVILRCVPISNHLYFYWYRQILGQKVEFLVSFYNNEISEKSEIFDDQFSVERPDGSNFTLKIRSTKLEDSAMYFCARNRVSPYNEQFFGPGTRLTVL.